The 25 T cell receptor beta chains below were found in one sample sequenced in a study of cytomegalovirus exposure and HLA in healthy donors. With 60 Vbeta and 13 Jbeta primers, the PCR was carried out. The assay was immunoSEQ multiplex PCR, and TCRdb's table has in-frame clones only and misses some. In total, the table holds 130,000 or so clones. The sequencing sample was made of PBMCs. These receptors were taken from a young woman in good health and CMV-seronegative.

The chain recombines TRBV7-9 with TRBJ1-2; 7 positions agree with TRBD1. The CDR3 spans 13 residues. The J segment lost 2 bases and the V segment lost 5 bases, leaving 2 bases of the junction unmatched. Germline V lookup: CDR1 SEHNR, CDR2 FQNEAQ (reference sequence). CDR3 protein: CASSQDRNYGYTF. CDR3 DNA sequence: TGTGCCAGCAGCCAGGACAGGAACTATGGCTACACCTTC. Full variable domain (missing parts from reference TRBV7-9 and TRBJ1-2): DTGVSQNPRHKITKRGQNVTFRCDPISEHNRLYWYRQTLGQGPEFLTYFQNEAQLEKSRLLSDRFSAERPKGSFSTLEIQRTEQGDSAMYLCASSQDRNYGYTFGSGTRLTVV.

The CDR3 loop reads CASSNLGLAGVSYEQYF. The CDR3 DNA reads as TGTGCCAGCAGTAATCTTGGACTAGCGGGAGTCTCCTACGAGCAGTACTTC. The V gene is TRBV7-6, the J gene TRBJ2-7; the match to TRBD2 covers 13 bases. Trimming took 6 bases from V and 0 from J; bases not matched to a gene: 8. CDR3 length equals 17 residues. Germline lookup yields CDR1 SGHVS and CDR2 FNYEAQ.

CDR3 in amino acids: CASRFDRGGTEAFF. For the CDR3, the DNA is TGTGCCAGCAGATTCGACAGGGGAGGCACTGAAGCTTTCTTT. The V and J genes are TRBV6-1 and TRBJ1-1; 8 positions match TRBD1. V lost 6 bases to trimming and J lost 4 bases; unmatched junction nucleotides: 7. The CDR3 sequence is 14 residues long. CDR1 and CDR2 from the germline V gene are MNHNS and SASEGT.

The rearrangement uses TRBV5-6 and TRBJ2-4; 9 bases are shared with TRBD2. The germline V gene encodes CDR1 SGHDT and CDR2 YYEEEE. V dropped 4 bases and J dropped 0; count of bases not matched to a gene: 8. The CDR3 has 17 amino acids. CDR3 sequence reads: CASSKGLAKEAKNIQYF. In DNA form, the CDR3 reads TGTGCCAGCAGCAAAGGACTAGCGAAGGAAGCCAAAAACATTCAGTACTTC. The variable domain in full, with the rest retrieved from reference TRBV5-6 and TRBJ2-4, is DAGVTQSPTHLIKTRGQQVTLRCSPKSGHDTVSWYQQALGQGPQFIFQYYEEEERQRGNFPDRFSGHQFPNYSSELNVNALLLGDSALYLCASSKGLAKEAKNIQYFGAGTRLSVL.

The chain has TRBV27 and TRBJ1-5; the match to TRBD1 covers 8 bases. The trim removed 6 bases at V and 1 base at J, leaving 5 bases unmatched. CDR3 length: 15 residues. Germline assignment: CDR1 MNHEY and CDR2 SMNVEV (reference sequence). The CDR3 is CASSLDRASNQPQHF. CDR3 DNA sequence: TGTGCCAGCAGCTTGGACAGGGCAAGCAATCAGCCCCAGCATTTT.

CDR3 loop: CASSEYTDTQYF. The CDR3 DNA follows: TGTGCCAGCAGTGAATACACAGATACGCAGTATTTT. This sequence joins TRBV6-1 and TRBJ2-3; D is unclear. Trimming removed 2 bases from V and 2 bases from J, with 2 bases in between. CDR1 is MNHNS and CDR2 is SASEGT in the germline V gene. The CDR3 contains 12 residues.

The CDR3 here is CATSRWGGQETQYF. CDR3 coding DNA: TGTGCCACCAGCAGATGGGGCGGACAAGAGACCCAGTACTTC. The rearrangement links TRBV15 to TRBJ2-5, with a weak D call TRBD1 (5 bases). Looked up from germline, CDR1 is LNHNV and CDR2 is YYDKDF (reference sequence). This CDR3 contains 14 residues. V shed 2 bases and J shed 2 bases, with 9 bases lying between them. The full variable domain, rest sourced from reference TRBV15 and TRBJ2-5, is DAMVIQNPRYQVTQFGKPVTLSCSQTLNHNVMYWYQQKSSQAPKLLFHYYDKDFNNEADTPDNFQSRRPNTSFCFLDIRSPGLGDTAMYLCATSRWGGQETQYFGPGTRLLVL.

V is TRBV9 and J is TRBJ2-3; the D gene is possibly TRBD1 (6 bases). The CDR3 totals 16 residues. The V gene lost 4 bases and the J gene lost 4 bases, with 19 bases spanning the gap. Germline V CDR1 and CDR2: SGDLS, YYNGEE. CDR3 loop: CASSPSLGGPADTQYF. DNA of the CDR3: TGTGCCAGCAGCCCCTCGCTAGGGGGACCCGCAGATACGCAGTATTTT.

The V and J genes are TRBV9 and TRBJ2-2; no clear D gene. CDR3 size: 13 residues. CDR1 is SGDLS, CDR2 YYNGEE, per germline. V dropped 3 bases and J dropped 2 bases, with 5 bases sitting between them. The DNA for the CDR3 is TGTGCCAGCAGCGCTCTAAACACCGGGGAGCTGTTTTTT. This gives the protein CASSALNTGELFF.

This rearrangement joins TRBV29-1 to TRBJ2-3; a possible D gene is TRBD1 (6 bases). Germline V lookup: CDR1 SQVTM, CDR2 ANQGSEA. The germline V and J ends were trimmed by 7 bases and 2 bases, with 13 bases remaining between them. The CDR3 runs 13 residues. CDR3 DNA: TGCAGCGGTAAACAGGGTTACACAGATACGCAGTATTTT. It specifies CSGKQGYTDTQYF.

The CDR3: CSVGTTLNTEAFF. The CDR3 nucleotides are TGCAGCGTAGGGACAACCCTAAACACTGAAGCTTTCTTT. This sequence joins TRBV29-1 and TRBJ1-1; tentative D call: TRBD1 (6 bases). Trimming removed 6 bases from V and 2 bases from J, with 13 bases in between. Germline assignment: CDR1 SQVTM and CDR2 ANQGSEA. This CDR3 is 13 amino acids long.

The chain employs TRBV6-6 and TRBJ2-5; D is undetermined. CDR1 and CDR2 (germline): MNHNY, SVGAGI (reference sequence). The germline V and J ends were trimmed by 0 bases and 2 bases, with 10 bases remaining between them. The CDR3 extends over 15 amino acids. The CDR3 reads CASSYSRGLQETQYF. DNA for the CDR3: TGTGCCAGCAGTTACTCGCGTGGGCTTCAAGAGACCCAGTACTTC.

The chain uses TRBV6-1 and TRBJ2-7, with 11 bases that match TRBD2. The germline CDR1 and CDR2 sequences are MNHNS and SASEGT. V was pared by 0 bases and J by 6 bases, with 10 bases of the junction left unmatched. CDR3 length equals 17 residues. The CDR3 here is CASSEAMSTSGSGEQYF. CDR3 nucleotide sequence: TGTGCCAGCAGTGAAGCGATGTCCACTAGCGGGAGTGGCGAGCAGTACTTC.

This chain connects TRBV5-6 to TRBJ1-2; D not certain. This CDR3 is 14 amino acids long. V shed 1 base and J shed 4 bases, with 11 bases lying between them. CDR1 and CDR2 from the germline V gene are SGHDT and YYEEEE. The CDR3 region has the DNA TGTGCCAGCAGCTTGTATAGGAGTTTCTATGGCTACACCTTC. Its translation is CASSLYRSFYGYTF.

This chain connects TRBV18 to TRBJ2-2; no clear D gene. This CDR3 is 14 amino acids long. V was shortened by 1 base and J by 6 bases, with 9 bases between the two germline ends. CDR1 is KGHSH, CDR2 LQKENI, per germline. As DNA, the CDR3 is TGTGCCAGCTCACCACGAGAGATAGCCGGGGAGCTGTTTTTT. Encoded protein: CASSPREIAGELFF.

The genes are TRBV7-9 and TRBJ1-2; 8 bases align to TRBD1. V shed 5 bases and J 8 bases; nucleotides not matched to a gene: 10. Looked up from germline, CDR1 is SEHNR and CDR2 is FQNEAQ (reference sequence). The CDR3 is 14 residues long. The chain's CDR3 is CASSPPQGAQGYTF. The CDR3 nucleotides read TGTGCCAGCAGCCCTCCCCAGGGGGCGCAGGGCTACACCTTC.

This chain links TRBV15 with TRBJ1-5, with D tentatively TRBD1 (5 bases). Germline CDR1 is LNHNV and CDR2 is YYDKDF (reference sequence). The CDR3 sequence is 19 residues long. The ends were cut back, 3 bases at V and 0 bases at J, with 21 bases in the middle. CDR3 amino acids: CATSSDSHPISYSNQPQHF. CDR3 nucleotides: TGTGCCACCAGCAGTGACAGTCACCCCATTTCTTATAGCAATCAGCCCCAGCATTTT. The full variable domain, in which reference TRBV15 and TRBJ1-5 provide the parts outside the CDR3, is DAMVIQNPRYQVTQFGKPVTLSCSQTLNHNVMYWYQQKSSQAPKLLFHYYDKDFNNEADTPDNFQSRRPNTSFCFLDIRSPGLGDTAMYLCATSSDSHPISYSNQPQHFGDGTRLSIL.

The chain is built from TRBV6-4 and TRBJ2-3; D perhaps matches TRBD2 (5 bases). Germline values: CDR1 MRHNA, CDR2 SNTAGT. V lost 2 bases, J lost 3 bases, and 12 bases lay in between. The CDR3 sequence is 15 residues long. This CDR3 reads CASSDGTSQTDTQYF. CDR3 nucleotides: TGTGCCAGCAGTGACGGAACTAGTCAGACAGATACGCAGTATTTT.

The rearrangement uses TRBV27 and TRBJ2-2; 14 nucleotides match TRBD2. The CDR3 contains 16 residues. Germline values: CDR1 MNHEY, CDR2 SMNVEV (reference sequence). V gave up 3 bases and J gave up 7 bases; unmatched junction bases: 4. CDR3 nucleotide sequence: TGTGCCAGCAGTTTCCACGGACTAGCGGGAGGCGGGGAGCTGTTTTTT. Protein product: CASSFHGLAGGGELFF.

This chain connects TRBV2 to TRBJ1-2; weak D call: TRBD1 (6 bases). The germline V and J ends were trimmed by 3 bases and 4 bases, with 15 bases remaining between them. The CDR3 covers 15 residues. The germline V gene encodes CDR1 SNHLY and CDR2 FYNNEI. The CDR3 protein is CASSDPAGETYGYTF. The DNA for the CDR3 is TGTGCCAGCAGTGACCCGGCAGGGGAGACCTATGGCTACACCTTC.

The chain carries TRBV9 and TRBJ2-2; possible D gene TRBD2, 6 bases. The germline V gene has CDR1 SGDLS and CDR2 YYNGEE. V gave up 4 bases and J gave up 6 bases, with 13 bases separating them. The CDR3 consists of 14 residues. CDR3 DNA: TGTGCCAGCAGCCCGCATCCGGGGGCCGGGGAGCTGTTTTTT. It translates to CASSPHPGAGELFF.

The rearrangement uses TRBV11-2 and TRBJ2-5, with 8 nucleotides matching TRBD1. V dropped 5 bases and J dropped 6; count of bases not matched to a gene: 5. This CDR3 has 13 amino acids. Germline V gene lookup returns CDR1 SGHAT and CDR2 FQNNGV. CDR3 amino acids: CASSPDREQTQYF. The CDR3 coding sequence is TGTGCCAGCAGCCCGGACAGGGAACAGACCCAGTACTTC.

This sequence joins TRBV19 and TRBJ1-1, with D possibly being TRBD1 (5 bases). Trimming stripped 7 bases from V and 3 bases from J, with 15 bases between. CDR1 and CDR2 from the germline V gene are LNHDA and SQIVND (reference sequence). The CDR3 contains 14 residues. The CDR3 DNA follows: TGTGCCAGTACTCGACAGTCGTCCGACACTGAAGCTTTCTTT. Residues: CASTRQSSDTEAFF. The whole variable domain, remainder taken from reference TRBV19 and TRBJ1-1, is DGGITQSPKYLFRKEGQNVTLSCEQNLNHDAMYWYRQDPGQGLRLIYYSQIVNDFQKGDIAEGYSVSREKKESFPLTVTSAQKNPTAFYLCASTRQSSDTEAFFGQGTRLTVV.

The J gene is TRBJ2-1, the V gene TRBV7-9, with TRBD2 matching 8 bases. The CDR3 runs 19 residues. Germline V CDR1 and CDR2: SEHNR, FQNEAQ (reference sequence). Losses at the gene ends were 4 bases for V and 5 bases for J; bases not matched to a gene: 19. The CDR3 loop reads CASSSHRLGRAQTNNEQFF. In DNA form, the CDR3 reads TGTGCCAGCAGCTCACATAGGCTCGGGAGGGCCCAAACGAACAATGAGCAGTTCTTC.

This chain uses TRBV6-4 with TRBJ2-5, with 12 bases fitting TRBD2. The CDR3 is made up of 15 amino acids. The germline CDR1 and CDR2 sequences are MRHNA and SNTAGT. V was clipped by 6 bases and J by 2 bases; unmatched bases: 4. CDR3 protein: CASSTTSGGQETQYF. The CDR3 DNA follows: TGTGCCAGCAGCACGACTAGCGGGGGACAAGAGACCCAGTACTTC.